One and the same sample provided the 23 T cell receptor beta chains below, sequenced in a study of T cell responses to AZD1222 COVID-19 vaccine. TCRdb's table, derived via immunoSEQ multiplex PCR, lists solely in-frame clones and lacks some. The sample has 250,000 to 300,000 clones; 90% to 95% are singletons. Sequenced material: peripheral blood, taken 28 days after the second AZD1222 dose. The receptors come from an adult who received the AZD1222 COVID-19 vaccine.

The chain carries TRBV5-5 and TRBJ2-7; TRBD1 agrees at 8 bases. The germline CDR1 and CDR2 sequences are SGHKS and YYEKEE (reference sequence). CDR3 size: 15 residues. The junction had 8 bases not matched to a gene; V was cut back by 3 bases and J by 3 bases. CDR3 bases: TGTGCCAGCAGCTCCCCCGGACAGGGTTTCTACGAGCAGTACTTC. Amino acids: CASSSPGQGFYEQYF.

J is TRBJ1-1 and V is TRBV4-3; a possible D gene is TRBD1 (5 bases). Germline V lookup: CDR1 LGHNA, CDR2 YSLEER. This CDR3 region has 15 residues. The ends were cut back, 1 base at V and 0 bases at J, with 9 bases in the middle. This CDR3 reads CASSQAGRVNTEAFF. CDR3 in DNA: TGCGCCAGCAGCCAAGCTGGCAGGGTGAACACTGAAGCTTTCTTT.

This chain links TRBV5-4 with TRBJ1-1; D perhaps matches TRBD1 (6 bases). The germline CDR1 and CDR2 sequences are SGHNT and YYREEE (reference sequence). The CDR3 spans 16 residues. V lost 4 bases to trimming and J lost 4 bases, with 20 bases between them. CDR3: CASSHINRAMSTEAFF. The CDR3 DNA follows: TGTGCCAGCAGCCATATAAACAGGGCGATGAGCACTGAAGCTTTCTTT.

V gene TRBV6-1 combines with J gene TRBJ2-2; D perhaps matches TRBD2 (6 bases). The CDR3 contains 14 residues. Germline CDR1 is MNHNS and CDR2 is SASEGT. The V end lost 3 bases, the J end lost 5 bases, and 10 bases lay between the germline ends. The CDR3 bases are TGTGCCAGCAGTGACGGACTAACTACCGGGGAGCTGTTTTTT. It encodes CASSDGLTTGELFF.

In this sample, this clone turned up once. This chain connects TRBV28 to TRBJ2-7; 7 bases fit TRBD2. The germline V gene encodes CDR1 MDHEN and CDR2 SYDVKM. V lost 5 bases, J lost 2 bases, and 3 bases stayed unmatched. This CDR3 is 13 amino acids long. The CDR3 loop reads CASSGDYPYEQYF. The CDR3, as DNA: TGTGCCAGCAGTGGGGACTATCCCTACGAGCAGTACTTC.

This chain links TRBV7-9 with TRBJ2-1; weak D call: TRBD1 (8 bases). Trimming took off 5 bases at V and 7 bases at J, with 18 bases between the two ends. In germline, CDR1 is SEHNR, CDR2 FQNEAQ (reference sequence). The CDR3 has 15 amino acids. The CDR3 region has the DNA TGTGCCAGCAGCCCACAGGGGGGGTTGAGAAATGAGCAGTTCTTC. This sequence encodes CASSPQGGLRNEQFF.

The chain has TRBV5-1 and TRBJ2-1; TRBD1 agrees at 8 bases. CDR1 SGHRS and CDR2 YFSETQ come from the germline V gene. With V trimmed by 2 bases and J by 0 bases, 1 base remained unmatched. The CDR3 runs 15 residues. The CDR3 region is CASSLQGGSYNEQFF. The CDR3, as DNA: TGCGCCAGCAGCTTACAGGGGGGCTCCTACAATGAGCAGTTCTTC.

The CDR3 protein is CASSHLQGSRKDTEAFF. The CDR3 DNA reads as TGTGCCAGCAGCCACCTACAGGGGAGTAGAAAGGACACTGAAGCTTTCTTT. This chain links TRBV28 with TRBJ1-1; 7 bases match TRBD1. The CDR3 spans 17 residues. V shed 6 bases and J 3 bases; nucleotides not matched to a gene: 16. Germline V CDR1 and CDR2: MDHEN, SYDVKM.

The V gene is TRBV4-1, the J gene TRBJ2-2; D might be TRBD1 (5 bases). The CDR3 extends over 17 amino acids. Germline V gives CDR1 MGHRA, CDR2 YSYEKL. The ends were cut back, 6 bases at V and 3 bases at J, with 20 bases in the middle. This CDR3 reads CASSPRSSGFYTGELFF. The CDR3 coding sequence is TGCGCCAGCAGTCCAAGAAGCTCAGGGTTTTACACCGGGGAGCTGTTTTTT.

This clone was recorded once. The genes are TRBV5-1 and TRBJ2-1; 12 bases are shared with TRBD1. CDR1 and CDR2 from the germline V gene are SGHRS and YFSETQ. With 4 bases clipped from V and 0 bases from J, the junction kept 14 bases outside the gene matches. The CDR3 is made up of 20 amino acids. CDR3 sequence: CASSLGFGTGGPGSYNEQFF. CDR3 coding DNA: TGCGCCAGCAGCCTGGGGTTCGGGACAGGGGGCCCCGGCTCCTACAATGAGCAGTTCTTC. The variable domain in full, with the rest retrieved from reference TRBV5-1 and TRBJ2-1, is KAGVTQTPRYLIKTRGQQVTLSCSPISGHRSVSWYQQTPGQGLQFLFEYFSETQRNKGNFPGRFSGRQFSNSRSEMNVSTLELGDSALYLCASSLGFGTGGPGSYNEQFFGPGTRLTVL.

This sequence joins TRBV28 and TRBJ2-4; possibly TRBD1 or TRBD2 for D (7 bases each). From germline, CDR1 is MDHEN and CDR2 SYDVKM. This CDR3 spans 14 amino acids. V lost 7 bases to trimming and J lost 9 bases, with 19 bases between them. The CDR3 sequence is CASTNRPGGVIQYF. CDR3 coding DNA: TGTGCCAGCACTAACAGACCAGGGGGGGTCATTCAGTACTTC.

This chain joins TRBV9 and TRBJ1-2; 8 nucleotides agree with TRBD1. The J segment lost 4 bases and the V segment lost 0 bases, leaving 8 bases of the junction unmatched. The CDR3 covers 16 residues. Germline V CDR1 and CDR2: SGDLS, YYNGEE. The CDR3 loop reads CASSVGGGQGSYGYTF. The CDR3 DNA follows: TGTGCCAGCAGCGTAGGGGGCGGACAGGGCTCCTATGGCTACACCTTC.

The chain links TRBV28 to TRBJ2-7, with 9 nucleotides matching TRBD1. CDR1 is MDHEN and CDR2 is SYDVKM in the germline V gene. The length of the CDR3 is 15 residues. Germline trimming cut 8 bases from V and 4 bases from J; bases unmatched to any gene: 12. CDR3 sequence reads: CASRRAGTGSYEQYF. In DNA form, the CDR3 reads TGTGCCAGCCGAAGGGCCGGGACAGGGTCGTACGAGCAGTACTTC.

This chain links TRBV3-1 (or the pseudogene TRBV3-2) with TRBJ1-1; no definite D call. The germline CDR1 and CDR2 sequences are LGHDT and YNNKEL (reference sequence). The CDR3 totals 14 residues. Trimming removed 1 base at V and 6 bases at J, with 12 bases between. CDR3 amino acids: CASSQGTGGPEAFF. The CDR3 region has the DNA TGTGCCAGCAGCCAAGGTACGGGAGGTCCTGAAGCTTTCTTT.

V and J are TRBV5-4 and TRBJ1-6, with 7 bases aligning to TRBD1. V lost 3 bases and J lost 6; bases outside the gene matches: 6. Germline V CDR1 and CDR2: SGHNT, YYREEE (reference sequence). The CDR3 consists of 15 residues. Written as DNA, the CDR3 is TGTGCCAGCAGCTCAGGGACAGCAGCTAATTCACCCCTCCACTTT. Amino acids: CASSSGTAANSPLHF.

The chain recombines TRBV5-6 with TRBJ1-2; D is unclear. The CDR3 contains 14 residues. Germline V gene lookup returns CDR1 SGHDT and CDR2 YYEEEE. Between the trimmed V and J ends, which lost 0 bases and 7 bases, there was a span of 13 bases. The CDR3 DNA follows: TGTGCCAGCAGCTTGGAACTACAGACACTTGGCTACACCTTC. Protein product: CASSLELQTLGYTF.

The gene calls are TRBV7-2 and TRBJ1-5; D possibly corresponds to TRBD1 (6 bases). The CDR3 spans 14 residues. V gave up 5 bases and J gave up 7 bases, with 15 bases separating them. Germline V gives CDR1 SGHTA, CDR2 FQGNSA. The CDR3 loop reads CASSIQGTTQPQHF. In nucleotides, the CDR3 is TGTGCCAGCAGCATTCAGGGGACTACCCAGCCCCAGCATTTT.

This chain uses TRBV20-1 with TRBJ2-7; no reliable D call. Per the germline V gene, CDR1 is DFQATT and CDR2 is SNEGSKA (reference sequence). V was cut by 3 bases and J by 1 base, with 7 bases left in between. This CDR3 contains 12 residues. CDR3 DNA: TGCAGTGCTAGTGGACGATCCTACGAGCAGTACTTC. It specifies CSASGRSYEQYF.

V usage is TRBV18 and J usage is TRBJ1-3; TRBD1 aligns across 9 bases. Germline assignment: CDR1 KGHSH and CDR2 LQKENI. The CDR3 extends over 16 amino acids. V dropped 3 bases and J dropped 0; count of bases not matched to a gene: 3. This CDR3 reads CASSPPGQGSGNTIYF. For the CDR3, the DNA is TGTGCCAGCTCACCTCCGGGACAGGGCTCTGGAAACACCATATATTTT.

The chain links TRBV29-1 to TRBJ1-5; TRBD1 aligns across 7 bases. The V segment lost 6 bases and the J segment 9 bases; nucleotides outside the gene matches: 5. The CDR3 has 11 amino acids. Germline V gives CDR1 SQVTM, CDR2 ANQGSEA. The CDR3 loop reads CSVGNRGPQHF. Written as DNA, the CDR3 is TGCAGCGTAGGAAACAGGGGGCCCCAGCATTTT.

The V and J genes are TRBV28 and TRBJ2-1, with a tentative D call TRBD2 (5 bases). V was clipped by 8 bases and J by 0 bases, with 11 bases between them. CDR3 length: 14 amino acids. Germline V gene lookup returns CDR1 MDHEN and CDR2 SYDVKM. As DNA, the CDR3 is TGTGCCAGCTCTTGGGAGTCCTCCTACAATGAGCAGTTCTTC. Translation: CASSWESSYNEQFF.

V and J are TRBV21-1 and TRBJ1-6. TRBV21-1 is shown as a pseudogene. The CDR3 length is 13 residues. CDR3 DNA sequence: TGTGCCAGCAAGGGACGCGGAATTTCACCCCTCCACTTT. This encodes CASKGRGISPLHF.

The chain combines TRBV5-1 with TRBJ2-1, with D possibly TRBD1 on 6 matching bases. The germline gives CDR1 SGHRS, CDR2 YFSETQ. V was cut by 7 bases and J by 6 bases, with 14 bases left in between. This CDR3 has 13 residues. This CDR3 reads CASAGTTGNEQFF. DNA for the CDR3: TGCGCCAGCGCCGGGACAACCGGCAATGAGCAGTTCTTC.